The 26 T cell receptor beta chains below were found in one sample sequenced in a study of control samples from healthy donors and cancer patients. Assay: immunoSEQ multiplex PCR; the TCRdb copy retains only in-frame clones and omits some. Of some 130,000 clones listed, around 90% are singletons. Sample: blood. Source of these receptors: a middle-aged man in good health.

This chain links TRBV5-4 with TRBJ2-7; 11 nucleotides match TRBD1. Trimming removed 4 bases from V and 7 bases from J; junction bases left unmatched: 7. The V gene's germline CDR1 is SGHNT and CDR2 YYREEE (reference sequence). CDR3 length equals 14 residues. The CDR3 DNA is TGTGCCAGCAGCGGGTGGACAGGGGGCCGGGAGCAGTACTTC. Protein sequence: CASSGWTGGREQYF. The whole variable domain, remainder taken from reference TRBV5-4 and TRBJ2-7, is ETGVTQSPTHLIKTRGQQVTLRCSSQSGHNTVSWYQQALGQGPQFIFQYYREEENGRGNFPPRFSGLQFPNYSSELNVNALELDDSALYLCASSGWTGGREQYFGPGTRLTVT.

The chain joins TRBV24-1 to TRBJ2-1, with 9 bases aligning to TRBD1. This CDR3 comprises 16 residues. The V gene's germline CDR1 is KGHDR and CDR2 SFDVKD. With 5 bases clipped from V and 7 bases from J, the junction kept 11 bases outside the gene matches. In DNA, the CDR3 is TGTGCCACCAGTGGTAGAGCCCGGGACAGGGTAAATGAGCAGTTCTTC. Protein sequence: CATSGRARDRVNEQFF.

The rearrangement links TRBV9 to TRBJ2-1; D is ambiguous. The V end lost 4 bases, the J end lost 4 bases, and 9 bases lay between the germline ends. Germline CDR1 and CDR2: SGDLS and YYNGEE. The CDR3 loop spans 13 amino acids. CDR3 loop: CASSINRYNEQFF. CDR3 sequence (DNA): TGTGCCAGCAGCATAAACAGATACAATGAGCAGTTCTTC.

The V and J genes are TRBV5-1 and TRBJ2-1; D uncertain. CDR3 length: 14 residues. V was cut by 3 bases and J by 15 bases, with 22 bases left in between. CDR1 and CDR2 (germline): SGHRS, YFSETQ. CDR3 sequence: CASSSSSAARHGFF. CDR3 nucleotides: TGCGCCAGCAGCTCCTCGTCGGCAGCGAGGCACGGGTTCTTC. Variable domain in full (rest from reference TRBV5-1 and TRBJ2-1): KAGVTQTPRYLIKTRGQQVTLSCSPISGHRSVSWYQQTPGQGLQFLFEYFSETQRNKGNFPGRFSGRQFSNSRSEMNVSTLELGDSALYLCASSSSSAARHGFFGPGTRLTVL.

This chain uses TRBV5-3 with TRBJ2-2; 8 nucleotides line up with TRBD2. TRBV5-3 carries the ORF label, with uncertain function. Unmatched junction bases numbered 4, after V lost 0 bases and J lost 0 bases. The CDR3 spans 17 residues. The CDR3 sequence: CARSLVSGVANTGELFF. Here the CDR3 DNA reads TGTGCCAGAAGCTTGGTTAGCGGGGTCGCGAACACCGGGGAGCTGTTTTTT.

The chain links TRBV3-1 (or the pseudogene TRBV3-2) to TRBJ2-1, with D possibly being TRBD1 or TRBD2 (5 bases each). V was pared by 3 bases and J by 7 bases, with 13 bases between. Germline assignment: CDR1 LGHDT and CDR2 YNNKEL (reference sequence). CDR3 length: 14 residues. CDR3 coding DNA: TGTGCCAGCAGCCAGGGGACCCGGGGTAATGAGCAGTTCTTC. This encodes CASSQGTRGNEQFF.

The chain recombines TRBV10-2 with TRBJ2-5; 7 bases are a match to TRBD2. Germline V lookup: CDR1 WSHSY, CDR2 SAAADI. The CDR3 loop spans 15 amino acids. V gave up 2 bases and J gave up 5 bases; unmatched junction bases: 8. The CDR3 sequence is CASSEAVIGGETQYF. As DNA, the CDR3 is TGCGCCAGCAGTGAGGCTGTCATCGGGGGGGAGACCCAGTACTTC.

This clone showed up just once. V is TRBV15 and J is TRBJ2-2, with 13 bases lining up with TRBD2. Germline CDR1 LNHNV, CDR2 YYDKDF (reference sequence). Trimming at V came to 3 bases and at J to 8 bases, leaving 9 bases not matched to a gene. The CDR3 runs to 17 residues. Written as DNA, the CDR3 is TGTGCCACCAGCAGGGAACCGGGACTAGCGGGACGAGGGGAGCTGTTTTTT. Its translation is CATSREPGLAGRGELFF.

The rearrangement uses TRBV6-4 and TRBJ2-7; D unclear. CDR3 length equals 13 residues. Germline assignment: CDR1 MRHNA and CDR2 SNTAGT. V lost 9 bases and J 2 bases, leaving 14 bases between the germline ends. This CDR3 is CARKMDGAYEQYF. The DNA for the CDR3 is TGTGCCAGGAAGATGGACGGAGCCTACGAGCAGTACTTC.

This clone has a single count. This chain joins TRBV3-1 (or the pseudogene TRBV3-2) and TRBJ2-1; TRBD2 is a possible D gene (6 bases). Germline CDR1 LGHDT, CDR2 YNNKEL (reference sequence). This CDR3 has 19 amino acids. Trimming left V 0 bases short and J 8 bases short, with 26 bases between. The CDR3 protein is CASSQDIKDYGIRAYEQFF. The CDR3 DNA follows: TGTGCCAGCAGCCAAGATATAAAGGACTACGGAATCAGGGCCTATGAGCAGTTCTTC.

This chain links TRBV6-2 or TRBV6-3 with TRBJ1-3; D might be TRBD1 (5 bases). Germline V CDR1 and CDR2: MNHEY, SVGEGT. Between the trimmed V and J ends, which lost 6 bases and 2 bases, there was a span of 17 bases. The length of the CDR3 is 16 residues. As DNA, the CDR3 is TGTGCCAGCAGCCTACACGTTCTGGGACCTGGAAACACCATATATTTT. It translates to CASSLHVLGPGNTIYF.

V and J are TRBV4-1 and TRBJ1-4; D is unresolved. The CDR3 is 17 amino acids. Deletions cut 0 bases from V and 3 bases from J, with 14 bases between. Germline V CDR1 and CDR2: MGHRA, YSYEKL. Written as DNA, the CDR3 is TGCGCCAGCAGCCAAGAAATCGGGCGGACCTCTAATGAAAAACTGTTTTTT. This encodes CASSQEIGRTSNEKLFF.

The V gene is TRBV3-1 (or the pseudogene TRBV3-2), the J gene TRBJ2-1; D perhaps matches TRBD2 (5 bases). V lost 4 bases, J lost 6 bases, and 19 bases lay in between. CDR1 and CDR2 from the germline V gene are LGHDT and YNNKEL (reference sequence). The CDR3 length is 16 residues. Written as DNA, the CDR3 is TGTGCCAGCAGCCTTTCGACGGGCCTAGCACTCAATGAGCAGTTCTTC. This codes for CASSLSTGLALNEQFF.

J is TRBJ1-2 and V is TRBV9, with 7 bases aligning to TRBD1. The junction had 4 bases not matched to a gene; V was cut back by 0 bases and J by 8 bases. The germline V gene encodes CDR1 SGDLS and CDR2 YYNGEE. This CDR3 spans 13 amino acids. The CDR3 DNA sequence: TGTGCCAGCAGCGTAGTAACAGGGGTAGGCTACACCTTC. Protein: CASSVVTGVGYTF.

The chain has TRBV11-2 and TRBJ2-1, with D possibly matching TRBD2 (6 bases). The germline V gene encodes CDR1 SGHAT and CDR2 FQNNGV. The ends were cut back, 8 bases at V and 2 bases at J, with 10 bases in the middle. The CDR3 sequence is 13 residues long. The CDR3 reads CASHPGAYNEQFF. DNA of the CDR3: TGTGCCAGCCATCCGGGGGCCTACAATGAGCAGTTCTTC.

The chain combines TRBV5-1 with TRBJ1-4, with D perhaps matching TRBD1 (6 bases). The V and J ends lost 0 bases and 8 bases respectively, with 17 bases between them. The germline CDR1 and CDR2 sequences are SGHRS and YFSETQ. The CDR3 has 16 amino acids. The CDR3 is CASSLGFGQGKEKLFF. CDR3 DNA sequence: TGCGCCAGCAGCTTGGGCTTTGGGCAGGGGAAGGAAAAACTGTTTTTT.

The chain links TRBV18 to TRBJ2-2, with 8 bases that match TRBD2. Germline values: CDR1 KGHSH, CDR2 LQKENI. The V gene end was trimmed by 0 bases and the J gene end by 7 bases; junction bases not matched to a gene: 7. This CDR3 contains 16 residues. The DNA of the CDR3 is TGTGCCAGCTCACCACCATCGGGAGGGGCCGGCGGGGAGCTGTTTTTT. Encoded protein: CASSPPSGGAGGELFF.

This clone has just a few counts. This chain joins TRBV6-1 and TRBJ1-4, with 7 nucleotides matching TRBD1. Germline CDR1 is MNHNS and CDR2 is SASEGT. The CDR3 is 17 amino acids. V lost 4 bases, J lost 8 bases, and 16 bases stayed unmatched. The CDR3: CASSGYRGRIKLEKLFF. CDR3 nucleotides: TGTGCCAGCAGTGGTTATAGGGGGCGAATCAAACTCGAAAAACTGTTTTTT.

This clone appeared once. This chain connects TRBV9 to TRBJ1-3; TRBD1 matches 9 bases. Per germline, CDR1 SGDLS and CDR2 YYNGEE. The J segment lost 3 bases and the V segment lost 4 bases, leaving 5 bases of the junction unmatched. This CDR3 contains 15 residues. CDR3 nucleotides: TGTGCCAGCAGCCCAAGGACAGGGGTTGGAAACACCATATATTTT. Protein: CASSPRTGVGNTIYF.

The rearrangement uses TRBV5-4 and TRBJ1-2; possibly TRBD1 for D (5 bases). V was pared by 4 bases and J by 7 bases, with 17 bases between. The CDR3 consists of 14 residues. Germline V gives CDR1 SGHNT, CDR2 YYREEE (reference sequence). CDR3 sequence (DNA): TGTGCCAGCAGCCTGGGTCCGGGCGGGGGTGGCTACACCTTC. Its protein product is CASSLGPGGGGYTF. Combining the CDR3 with reference TRBV5-4 and TRBJ1-2 gives the whole variable domain ETGVTQSPTHLIKTRGQQVTLRCSSQSGHNTVSWYQQALGQGPQFIFQYYREEENGRGNFPPRFSGLQFPNYSSELNVNALELDDSALYLCASSLGPGGGGYTFGSGTRLTVV.

The chain uses TRBV5-1 and TRBJ2-3; D is unclear. Trimming stripped 0 bases from V and 4 bases from J, with 9 bases between. This CDR3 comprises 14 residues. Germline V lookup: CDR1 SGHRS, CDR2 YFSETQ. CDR3 DNA: TGCGCCAGCAGCTTGGCAGCGTGGCCAGATACGCAGTATTTT. Encoded protein: CASSLAAWPDTQYF.

This sequence joins TRBV19 and TRBJ2-7; 7 positions agree with TRBD1. The V and J ends lost 7 bases and 6 bases, in that order; junction bases with no gene match: 9. The CDR3 loop spans 13 amino acids. Germline loops: CDR1 LNHDA, CDR2 SQIVND (reference sequence). CDR3 in DNA: TGTGCCAGTACCCCGGGACAGAGGGGCGAGCAGTACTTC. It is translated as CASTPGQRGEQYF. The variable domain in full, completed from reference TRBV19 and TRBJ2-7, reads DGGITQSPKYLFRKEGQNVTLSCEQNLNHDAMYWYRQDPGQGLRLIYYSQIVNDFQKGDIAEGYSVSREKKESFPLTVTSAQKNPTAFYLCASTPGQRGEQYFGPGTRLTVT.

The V gene is TRBV19, the J gene TRBJ1-2, with a weak D call TRBD1 (6 bases). The CDR3 sequence is 16 residues long. CDR1 is LNHDA and CDR2 is SQIVND in the germline V gene (reference sequence). V was cut by 2 bases and J by 3 bases, with 16 bases left in between. In DNA, the CDR3 is TGTGCCAGTAGTATATCATACAGGGTCACAGACTATGGCTACACCTTC. Translated: CASSISYRVTDYGYTF.

This clone has more than one count but fewer than ten. The chain joins TRBV30 to TRBJ1-2; D remains ambiguous. Germline assignment: CDR1 GTSNPN and CDR2 SVGIG (reference sequence). V lost 5 bases to trimming and J lost 6 bases, with 7 bases between them. The CDR3 spans 10 residues. CDR3 residues: CAWGPNGYTF. CDR3 DNA sequence: TGTGCCTGGGGCCCAAATGGCTACACCTTC.

The chain recombines TRBV27 with TRBJ2-2, with no clear D. V was clipped by 10 bases and J by 0 bases, with 21 bases between them. This CDR3 contains 17 residues. Germline V gene lookup returns CDR1 MNHEY and CDR2 SMNVEV (reference sequence). The chain's CDR3 is CATERTAAAANTGELFF. The DNA of the CDR3 is TGTGCCACCGAAAGGACCGCCGCAGCCGCGAACACCGGGGAGCTGTTTTTT.

The rearrangement joins TRBV21-1 to TRBJ2-7; TRBD2 reflects the table's D call only, with no check against the DNA. TRBV21-1 is a recognized pseudogene. The CDR3 consists of 19 residues. The CDR3 DNA follows: TGTGCCAGCAGCCTCATACACGGGCTCGGGGGGGGAAGCTCCTACGAGCAGTACTTC. This gives the protein CASSLIHGLGGGSSYEQYF.